Below are 8 T cell receptor beta chains sequenced from a single sample in a study of T cell responses to AZD1222 COVID-19 vaccine. The table came from immunoSEQ multiplex PCR; TCRdb's copy has only in-frame clones and leaves some out. The data contain about 110,000 clones, around nine tenths of them singletons. The sample here was peripheral blood, taken on day 0 of MenACWY control vaccination. These receptors came from an adult in good health.

The rearrangement joins TRBV30 to TRBJ1-2; no clear D gene. The CDR3 is 16 residues long. V lost 4 bases, J lost 2 bases, and 20 bases lay in between. In germline, CDR1 is GTSNPN, CDR2 SVGIG (reference sequence). The CDR3, as DNA: TGTGCCTGGACCGGGAGGGTTCGGATTCGGAACTATGGCTACACCTTC. Protein product: CAWTGRVRIRNYGYTF.

J is TRBJ2-7 and V is TRBV29-1; D perhaps matches TRBD1 (6 bases). Trimming removed 4 bases from V and 1 base from J, with 14 bases in between. This CDR3 comprises 14 residues. Germline V CDR1 and CDR2: SQVTM, ANQGSEA. The CDR3 sequence: CSVGRTATSYEQYF. The CDR3 DNA follows: TGCAGCGTTGGAAGGACAGCTACTTCCTACGAGCAGTACTTC.

The rearrangement joins TRBV28 to TRBJ1-6; D is possibly TRBD1 (5 bases). CDR3 length: 15 amino acids. Germline V CDR1 and CDR2: MDHEN, SYDVKM. With 8 bases removed from V and 5 bases from J, the gap between germline ends came to 16 bases. The CDR3: CASEARGANNSPLHF. As DNA, the CDR3 is TGTGCCAGCGAGGCCCGCGGGGCCAATAATTCACCCCTCCACTTT.

In its sample, this clone was seen once. The chain joins TRBV28 to TRBJ2-1, with 10 bases that match TRBD2. Germline lookup yields CDR1 MDHEN and CDR2 SYDVKM. The J segment lost 8 bases and the V segment lost 6 bases, leaving 10 bases of the junction unmatched. The CDR3 extends over 15 amino acids. CDR3 protein: CASRKSGGAVDEQFF. In DNA, the CDR3 is TGTGCCAGCAGGAAAAGCGGGGGGGCCGTCGATGAGCAGTTCTTC.

The J gene is TRBJ2-6, the V gene TRBV19; D may be TRBD2 (6 bases). V was clipped by 5 bases and J by 0 bases, with 14 bases between them. The germline V gene has CDR1 LNHDA and CDR2 SQIVND (reference sequence). CDR3 length: 17 amino acids. CDR3 coding DNA: TGTGCCAGTAGTTCCACGGGGGTCCCCTCTGGGGCCAACGTCCTGACTTTC. It specifies CASSSTGVPSGANVLTF.

This clone was seen only a few times. The chain carries TRBV5-4 and TRBJ1-1; 8 nucleotides agree with TRBD1. This CDR3 contains 12 residues. CDR1 SGHNT and CDR2 YYREEE come from the germline V gene (reference sequence). With V trimmed by 4 bases and J by 7 bases, 3 bases remained unmatched. DNA of the CDR3: TGTGCCAGCAGCCAGGACAGGGTTGAAGCTTTCTTT. Its protein is CASSQDRVEAFF.

V gene TRBV4-3 combines with J gene TRBJ2-1; 11 bases agree with TRBD2. This CDR3 comprises 16 residues. Germline V gene sequence: CDR1 LGHNA, CDR2 YSLEER. Trimming took 4 bases from V and 3 from J; bases not matched to a gene: 5. The chain's CDR3 is CASSRTLAGGYNEQFF. DNA for the CDR3: TGCGCCAGCAGCCGAACCCTAGCGGGGGGCTACAATGAGCAGTTCTTC.

The rearrangement uses TRBV6-4 and TRBJ2-1; 11 nucleotides align to TRBD1. The germline V gene has CDR1 MRHNA and CDR2 SNTAGT. V trimming: 3 bases; J trimming: 5 bases; junction bases outside the gene matches: 6. This CDR3 contains 16 residues. CDR3: CASSETGTGGNNEQFF. In DNA, the CDR3 is TGTGCCAGCAGTGAAACCGGGACAGGGGGGAACAATGAGCAGTTCTTC.